What follows describes a single T cell receptor (beta chain). Its antigen is unidentified. The sample is drawn from a study of shared clonotypes between healthy human individuals. As for the study in general: Donors were a couple of women and a few men aged 18 to 49.

Germline-derived CDR1 and CDR2 are MDHEN and SYDVKM. The CDR3 has 14 amino acids. Study-wide points: Memory subsets generally showed lower estimated richness than naive subsets. Some naive CD4 clonotypes, around 4.9%, turned up in common across several donors.

Deep-level settings were used for running the assay. Data came from immunoSEQ multiplex PCR; TCRdb stores just in-frame clones and leaves some out. Of around 200,000 clones listed, 80% to 95% are singletons. The chain joins TRBV28 to TRBJ2-5; 7 nucleotides line up with TRBD1. The J call is in doubt because the DNA end fits TRBJ2-7 better. The sample consisted of naive CD4+ T cells sorted from blood. Subset described: CD45RA+ positively selected. The TCR comes from a woman under 40 in good health. For the CDR3, the DNA is TGTGCCAGCGCAACCTCCGGGACAGTCTACGAGCAGTACTTC. This gives the protein CASATSGTVYEQYF.